This TCR beta chain was sequenced in a study of blood T cells in healthy people across ages. The study's findings and limits: Diversity figures derived from one million T cells were judged to underestimate the true value.

CDR1 and CDR2 (germline): MNHEY, SVGEGT. Trimming took off 7 bases at V and 2 bases at J, with 15 bases between the two ends. The CDR3 runs to 15 residues. Details on this clonotype: Its matching antigen is unknown.

Together with a sample-barcoded 5' primer, a J-beta primer mix was included in a second PCR lasting roughly 6 to 12 cycles. With 12 random nucleotides, a template-switch adaptor tagged each individual cDNA molecule. The study obtained at least 3 million CDR3-containing paired-end reads from every sample. TCRdb fed the 5' RACE reads into MiXCR, producing one record per CDR3 protein. The sample contains fewer than 1.5 million distinct CDR3 sequences, approximately 38% of which appear only once. The origin of this receptor is a woman aged 18 to 35 in good health. This chain joins TRBV6-2 or TRBV6-3 and TRBJ2-1, with D perhaps TRBD1 or TRBD2 (6 bases each). Sequenced: blood. CDR3 in amino acids: CASTWRAGAYNEQFF. CDR3 sequence (DNA): TGTGCCAGCACTTGGAGGGCAGGGGCCTACAATGAGCAGTTCTTC.